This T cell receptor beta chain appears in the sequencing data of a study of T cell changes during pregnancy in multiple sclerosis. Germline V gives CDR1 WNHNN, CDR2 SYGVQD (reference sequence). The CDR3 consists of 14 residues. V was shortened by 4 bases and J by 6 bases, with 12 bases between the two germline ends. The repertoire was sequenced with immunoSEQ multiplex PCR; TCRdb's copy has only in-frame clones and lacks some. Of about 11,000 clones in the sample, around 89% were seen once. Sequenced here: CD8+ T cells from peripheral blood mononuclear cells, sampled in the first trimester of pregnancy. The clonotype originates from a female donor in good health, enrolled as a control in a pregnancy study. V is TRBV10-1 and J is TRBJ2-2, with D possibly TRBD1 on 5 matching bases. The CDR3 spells CASSVREGAGELFF. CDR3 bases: TGCGCCAGCAGTGTCAGGGAAGGGGCCGGGGAGCTGTTTTTT.